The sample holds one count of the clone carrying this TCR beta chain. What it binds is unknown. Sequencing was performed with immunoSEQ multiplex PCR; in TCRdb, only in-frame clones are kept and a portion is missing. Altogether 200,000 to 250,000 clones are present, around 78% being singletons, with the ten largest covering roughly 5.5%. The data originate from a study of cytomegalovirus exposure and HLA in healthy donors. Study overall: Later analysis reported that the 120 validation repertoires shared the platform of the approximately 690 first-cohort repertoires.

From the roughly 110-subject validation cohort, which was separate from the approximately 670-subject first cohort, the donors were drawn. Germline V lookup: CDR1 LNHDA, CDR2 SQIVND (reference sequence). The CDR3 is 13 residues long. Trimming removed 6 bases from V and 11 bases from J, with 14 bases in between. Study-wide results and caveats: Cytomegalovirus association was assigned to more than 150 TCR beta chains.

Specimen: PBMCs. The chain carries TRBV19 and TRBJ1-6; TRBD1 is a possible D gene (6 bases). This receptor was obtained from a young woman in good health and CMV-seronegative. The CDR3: CASSSQGRTPLHF. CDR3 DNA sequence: TGTGCCAGTAGCTCACAGGGTAGGACACCCCTCCACTTT.